Following are 24 T cell receptor beta chains from one sample sequenced in a study of PD-1 blockade in classical Hodgkin lymphoma (TCRdb year 2020). Library preparation used the immunoSEQ multiplex PCR assay. TCRdb took this table from immuneACCESS and kept in-frame rearrangements with V and J called. Such tables lack part of the clones; where checked against another copy, unresolved V genes explain under half of the gap, and the rest is unexplained. The sample data list fewer than 65,000 clones, and about 88% of these were observed just once. The ten largest clonotypes hold more than 7.5% of the sample. The time point label here, explained by the study, means: cycle 1 day 1 (C1D1), immediately before nivolumab initiation. All trial patients had relapsed after autologous stem cell transplantation, with cohorts A, B and C differing in prior brentuximab vedotin exposure. The sequencing here drew on peripheral blood mononuclear cells (PBMCs), taken at baseline. Every receptor here comes from a human donor with classical Hodgkin lymphoma.

The chain recombines TRBV10-1 with TRBJ2-1, with TRBD2 matching over 7 bases. The CDR3 runs to 17 residues. Losses at the gene ends were 0 bases for V and 6 bases for J; bases not matched to a gene: 11. CDR1 is WNHNN, CDR2 SYGVQD, per germline (reference sequence). This chain's CDR3 is CASSESPGTMISNEQFF. CDR3 DNA: TGCGCCAGCAGTGAGTCCCCCGGGACTATGATTTCCAATGAGCAGTTCTTC.

This clone was seen more than once but under ten times. The genes are TRBV6-5 and TRBJ1-6; 7 bases match TRBD1. V lost 9 bases to trimming and J lost 9 bases; unmatched junction nucleotides: 11. The CDR3 has 14 residues. Germline loops: CDR1 MNHEY, CDR2 SVGAGI. The CDR3 reads CASTLGQILSPLHF. Written as DNA, the CDR3 is TGTGCCAGTACCCTGGGACAGATTCTTTCACCCCTCCACTTT.

The chain recombines TRBV27 with TRBJ2-7; 12 bases match TRBD2. With V trimmed by 6 bases and J by 0 bases, 3 bases remained unmatched. CDR1 MNHEY and CDR2 SMNVEV come from the germline V gene (reference sequence). This CDR3 region has 15 residues. The CDR3 region has the DNA TGTGCCAGCAGCCCACTAGCGGGGGGCTCCTACGAGCAGTACTTC. Its protein is CASSPLAGGSYEQYF.

The table lists this clone with a few counts. CDR3 residues: CASSEIRGQAVWETQYF. The CDR3 DNA reads TGTGCCAGCAGTGAAATAAGGGGACAGGCGGTTTGGGAGACCCAGTACTTC. The chain joins TRBV2 to TRBJ2-5, with 8 nucleotides matching TRBD1. CDR1 and CDR2 from the germline V gene are SNHLY and FYNNEI. The CDR3 length is 17 residues. Losses at the gene ends were 2 bases for V and 5 bases for J; bases not matched to a gene: 13.

The chain combines TRBV7-9 with TRBJ2-7; the D gene is possibly TRBD1 (5 bases). The CDR3 runs 17 residues. V dropped 4 bases and J dropped 3 bases, with 22 bases sitting between them. CDR1 SEHNR and CDR2 FQNEAQ come from the germline V gene (reference sequence). The DNA of the CDR3 is TGTGCCAGCAGCTACCTCTCGCAGGGATTAGGGTACTACGAGCAGTACTTC. Translating it yields CASSYLSQGLGYYEQYF.

The rearrangement uses TRBV2 and TRBJ2-1, with TRBD2 matching over 9 bases. The CDR3 has 17 residues. The V gene's germline CDR1 is SNHLY and CDR2 FYNNEI. Trimming cost V 3 bases and J 5 bases; bases outside gene matches: 11. In nucleotides, the CDR3 is TGTGCCAGCAGTGATAGCGCTTTAGCGGGGGTGAACAATGAGCAGTTCTTC. Its translation: CASSDSALAGVNNEQFF.

This clone was picked up one time. This chain connects TRBV10-1 to TRBJ1-6, with D hard to call. V lost 0 bases and J lost 10, with 7 bases in between. The CDR3 has 13 residues. From germline, CDR1 is WNHNN and CDR2 SYGVQD (reference sequence). The CDR3 sequence: CASSESPGSPLHF. CDR3 in DNA: TGCGCCAGCAGTGAGTCCCCGGGATCACCCCTCCACTTT.

V usage is TRBV6-5 and J usage is TRBJ2-3; 14 bases map to TRBD2. Germline CDR1 reads MNHEY; CDR2 reads SVGAGI. Trimming at V came to 5 bases and at J to 12 bases, leaving 4 bases not matched to a gene. CDR3 length: 13 amino acids. CDR3 bases: TGTGCCAGCAGTAGGGGACTAGCGGGAGAACAGTATTTT. Residues: CASSRGLAGEQYF.

V gene TRBV27 combines with J gene TRBJ1-5; maybe TRBD1 (5 bases). The CDR3 is 16 residues long. Trimming shortened V by 2 bases and J by 0 bases, and 11 bases separated the two germline ends. Per the germline V gene, CDR1 is MNHEY and CDR2 is SMNVEV (reference sequence). As DNA, the CDR3 is TGTGCCAGCAGTTTAATAGGGGTCCATAGCAATCAGCCCCAGCATTTT. Protein product: CASSLIGVHSNQPQHF.

V is TRBV28 and J is TRBJ1-2; D remains ambiguous. Germline V gene data show CDR1 as MDHEN and CDR2 as SYDVKM. Between the trimmed V and J ends, which lost 4 bases and 5 bases, there was a span of 11 bases. The CDR3 covers 13 residues. Written as DNA, the CDR3 is TGTGCCAGCAGTTCGATAGGTAGATATGGCTACACCTTC. Translated, it gives CASSSIGRYGYTF.

The chain employs TRBV11-1 and TRBJ2-2; D not certain. The CDR3 extends over 15 amino acids. Germline loops: CDR1 SGHAT, CDR2 FQDESV (reference sequence). Trimming shortened V by 0 bases and J by 5 bases, and 10 bases separated the two germline ends. The CDR3 here is CASSLALGQTGELFF. CDR3 bases: TGTGCCAGCAGCTTAGCGTTAGGCCAAACCGGGGAGCTGTTTTTT.

The chain uses TRBV28 and TRBJ1-5, with 9 bases lining up with TRBD1. The CDR3 has 17 amino acids. Germline V gene data show CDR1 as MDHEN and CDR2 as SYDVKM. Trimming took 2 bases from V and 6 from J; bases not matched to a gene: 11. In DNA, the CDR3 is TGTGCCAGCAGTTTAGCCCGGGACAGGGTGTCTGGTCAGCCCCAGCATTTT. This gives the protein CASSLARDRVSGQPQHF.

The J gene is TRBJ2-1, the V gene TRBV7-9; D is unresolved. The CDR3 sequence is 14 residues long. Per germline, CDR1 SEHNR and CDR2 FQNEAQ (reference sequence). V was cut by 4 bases and J by 8 bases, with 15 bases left in between. CDR3 in amino acids: CASSSRQEVDEQFF. CDR3 coding DNA: TGTGCCAGCAGCTCCAGACAAGAGGTGGATGAGCAGTTCTTC. Complete variable domain (other parts from reference TRBV7-9 and TRBJ2-1): DTGVSQNPRHKITKRGQNVTFRCDPISEHNRLYWYRQTLGQGPEFLTYFQNEAQLEKSRLLSDRFSAERPKGSFSTLEIQRTEQGDSAMYLCASSSRQEVDEQFFGPGTRLTVL.

This chain uses TRBV29-1 with TRBJ2-1; 9 bases match TRBD2. With V trimmed by 2 bases and J by 7 bases, 3 bases remained unmatched. Germline V CDR1 and CDR2: SQVTM, ANQGSEA. CDR3 length equals 13 residues. The CDR3 loop is CSVELAGRNEQFF. In nucleotides, the CDR3 is TGCAGCGTTGAACTAGCGGGAAGAAATGAGCAGTTCTTC.

The J gene is TRBJ1-3, the V gene TRBV5-8, with TRBD1 identical over 7 bases. CDR1 SGHTS and CDR2 YDEGEE come from the germline V gene. V shed 4 bases, J shed 2 bases, and the junction held 6 bases outside the gene matches. The CDR3 length is 15 residues. CDR3 sequence reads: CASSQGGGPGNTIYF. CDR3 nucleotide sequence: TGTGCCAGCAGCCAGGGGGGGGGACCTGGAAACACCATATATTTT.

The chain links TRBV9 to TRBJ2-7, with 8 nucleotides matching TRBD2. V lost 5 bases and J lost 5; bases outside the gene matches: 9. CDR3 length: 14 residues. CDR1 and CDR2 (germline): SGDLS, YYNGEE. For the CDR3, the DNA is TGTGCCAGCAGTAAGGAAGCGGGAGAAGACGAGCAGTACTTC. Translated: CASSKEAGEDEQYF.

The chain is built from TRBV28 and TRBJ2-2; perhaps TRBD1 as D (5 bases). V was pared by 7 bases and J by 5 bases, with 8 bases between. CDR3 size: 12 residues. Germline CDR1 MDHEN, CDR2 SYDVKM. CDR3 loop: CASKGVTGELFF. DNA for the CDR3: TGTGCCAGCAAAGGGGTGACCGGGGAGCTGTTTTTT.

The chain has TRBV9 and TRBJ2-2; D not resolved. Germline CDR1 is SGDLS and CDR2 is YYNGEE. This CDR3 is 16 amino acids long. The V end lost 0 bases, the J end lost 5 bases, and 14 bases lay between the germline ends. CDR3 residues: CASSVGRQVRTGELFF. The CDR3 DNA sequence: TGTGCCAGCAGCGTAGGGCGTCAGGTGCGGACCGGGGAGCTGTTTTTT.

CDR3 residues: CASSLSVGITDTQYF. As DNA, the CDR3 is TGCGCCAGCAGCTTGTCGGTGGGAATCACAGATACGCAGTATTTT. The chain links TRBV5-1 to TRBJ2-3; D is ambiguous. The V and J ends lost 1 base and 2 bases respectively, with 11 bases between them. Germline V CDR1 and CDR2: SGHRS, YFSETQ. The CDR3 consists of 15 residues.

This clone has only one observation. The chain has TRBV27 and TRBJ2-5; D possibly uses TRBD1 or TRBD2 (5 bases each). The CDR3 loop spans 13 amino acids. Deletions cut 6 bases from V and 7 bases from J, with 15 bases between. Per the germline V gene, CDR1 is MNHEY and CDR2 is SMNVEV (reference sequence). The CDR3: CASSGAGPGTQYF. CDR3 in DNA: TGTGCCAGCAGCGGGGCAGGGCCGGGGACCCAGTACTTC.

The V call is TRBV13, the J call TRBJ2-5, with 9 bases identical to TRBD2. The CDR3 has 17 amino acids. The J segment lost 2 bases and the V segment lost 7 bases, leaving 14 bases of the junction unmatched. CDR1 is PRHDT and CDR2 is FYEKMQ in the germline V gene (reference sequence). The CDR3 nucleotides are TGTGCCAGCACCTCTCGGGCTAGCGGGAACCTTCAAGAGACCCAGTACTTC. It yields the protein CASTSRASGNLQETQYF.

This chain uses TRBV18 with TRBJ1-5; TRBD1 aligns across 10 bases. Germline lookup yields CDR1 KGHSH and CDR2 LQKENI. The CDR3 covers 15 residues. The ends lost 5 bases at V and 5 bases at J; junction bases unmatched: 6. CDR3 bases: TGTGCCAGCTCATCCGGGACAGGGGTTTATCAGCCCCAGCATTTT. Protein: CASSSGTGVYQPQHF.

The chain is built from TRBV18 and TRBJ1-3; no firm D call. The germline CDR1 and CDR2 sequences are KGHSH and LQKENI. CDR3 length: 16 residues. V gave up 1 base and J gave up 4 bases, with 14 bases separating them. Written as DNA, the CDR3 is TGTGCCAGCTCACCACGGGAGCTGGGATCCGGAAACACCATATATTTT. Encoded protein: CASSPRELGSGNTIYF. The full variable domain, rest sourced from reference TRBV18 and TRBJ1-3, is NAGVMQNPRHLVRRRGQEARLRCSPMKGHSHVYWYRQLPEEGLKFMVYLQKENIIDESGMPKERFSAEFPKEGPSILRIQQVVRGDSAAYFCASSPRELGSGNTIYFGEGSWLTVV.

V usage is TRBV25-1 and J usage is TRBJ1-2; D is ambiguous. This CDR3 contains 13 residues. Germline CDR1 is MGHDK and CDR2 is SYGVNS. Trimming left V 2 bases short and J 3 bases short, with 7 bases between. CDR3 in amino acids: CASSEDTHYGYTF. DNA for the CDR3: TGTGCCAGCAGTGAAGACACCCACTATGGCTACACCTTC.